One and the same sample provided the 28 T cell receptor beta chains below, sequenced in a study of OX40 agonist ivuxolimab in advanced cancers. TCRdb's table, derived via immunoSEQ multiplex PCR, lists solely in-frame clones and lacks some. The top ten clones hold 4% of a sample with tens of thousands of clones, about 88% of them seen once. The material was CD4+ or CD8+ T cells sorted from blood, obtained in a trial of the OX40 agonist ivuxolimab. The receptors were sampled from an adult with an advanced solid tumor such as melanoma, head and neck, liver or kidney cancer.

The V and J genes are TRBV28 and TRBJ1-1; 7 positions agree with TRBD1. The J segment lost 4 bases and the V segment lost 8 bases, leaving 10 bases of the junction unmatched. The CDR3 extends over 14 amino acids. Germline CDR1 and CDR2: MDHEN and SYDVKM. This CDR3 reads CASSPWDSATEAFF. The DNA for the CDR3 is TGTGCCAGCTCACCCTGGGACAGCGCCACTGAAGCTTTCTTT.

The genes are TRBV28 and TRBJ2-7; 7 bases fit TRBD1. Germline loops: CDR1 MDHEN, CDR2 SYDVKM. Losses at the gene ends were 8 bases for V and 2 bases for J; bases not matched to a gene: 3. The CDR3 is 12 residues long. This CDR3 reads CASRDSTYEQYF. CDR3 coding DNA: TGTGCCAGCCGGGACAGTACCTACGAGCAGTACTTC.

This clone appeared once. The chain links TRBV29-1 to TRBJ1-1; D remains unclear. V dropped 7 bases and J dropped 2 bases, with 14 bases sitting between them. Per germline, CDR1 SQVTM and CDR2 ANQGSEA. This CDR3 is 13 amino acids long. The CDR3 sequence: CSAVIRVNTEAFF. Written as DNA, the CDR3 is TGCAGCGCCGTAATTCGGGTCAACACTGAAGCTTTCTTT. Full variable domain (missing parts from reference TRBV29-1 and TRBJ1-1): SAVISQKPSRDICQRGTSLTIQCQVDSQVTMMFWYRQQPGQSLTLIATANQGSEATYESGFVIDKFPISRPNLTFSTLTVSNMSPEDSSIYLCSAVIRVNTEAFFGQGTRLTVV.

The gene calls are TRBV10-3 and TRBJ1-5; possibly TRBD1 for D (6 bases). CDR1 and CDR2 (germline): ENHRY, SYGVKD. The V end was cut by 3 bases, the J end by 7 bases, with 10 bases between. This CDR3 has 13 residues. In nucleotides, the CDR3 is TGTGCCATCAGTGACCTGGGGGGCCAGCCCCAGCATTTT. Translated, it gives CAISDLGGQPQHF.

The chain has TRBV27 and TRBJ2-1; D is perhaps TRBD2 (6 bases). The CDR3 runs 16 residues. Trimming took off 4 bases at V and 3 bases at J, with 16 bases between the two ends. CDR1 MNHEY and CDR2 SMNVEV come from the germline V gene (reference sequence). The CDR3 DNA reads as TGTGCCAGCAGTTACCGCTTGGGCGGGATCTACAATGAGCAGTTCTTC. This translates into CASSYRLGGIYNEQFF.

This sequence joins TRBV2 and TRBJ1-2; the D gene is possibly TRBD1 (6 bases). V was shortened by 6 bases and J by 4 bases, with 21 bases between the two germline ends. The V gene's germline CDR1 is SNHLY and CDR2 FYNNEI. The CDR3 loop spans 16 amino acids. For the CDR3, the DNA is TGTGCCAGCAGCCGAAGAACCCCAGGGGCCCTCTATGGCTACACCTTC. This codes for CASSRRTPGALYGYTF. Based on the CDR3 plus reference TRBV2 and TRBJ1-2, the full variable domain is EPEVTQTPSHQVTQMGQEVILRCVPISNHLYFYWYRQILGQKVEFLVSFYNNEISEKSEIFDDQFSVERPDGSNFTLKIRSTKLEDSAMYFCASSRRTPGALYGYTFGSGTRLTVV.

V is TRBV6-5 and J is TRBJ2-7; weak D call: TRBD1 (5 bases). CDR3 length: 13 amino acids. Germline lookup yields CDR1 MNHEY and CDR2 SVGAGI. The V and J ends lost 6 bases and 4 bases respectively, with 13 bases between them. The CDR3 bases are TGTGCCAGCAGATCGGACATTTCTTACGAGCAGTACTTC. It specifies CASRSDISYEQYF.

V usage is TRBV11-2 and J usage is TRBJ2-2, with 9 bases that match TRBD1. Germline V lookup: CDR1 SGHAT, CDR2 FQNNGV. CDR3 size: 16 residues. Unmatched junction bases numbered 7, after V lost 3 bases and J lost 5 bases. The CDR3: CASSFAGTGRTGELFF. The CDR3 region has the DNA TGTGCCAGCAGCTTCGCCGGGACAGGGAGAACCGGGGAGCTGTTTTTT.

This clone appeared a few times. The chain carries TRBV5-6 and TRBJ1-2; D is ambiguous. Germline CDR1 and CDR2: SGHDT and YYEEEE. The CDR3 covers 14 residues. Trimming removed 4 bases from V and 2 bases from J, with 12 bases in between. The DNA of the CDR3 is TGTGCCAGCAGCCTGTATAACGGAAACTATGGCTACACCTTC. Its protein product is CASSLYNGNYGYTF.

J is TRBJ1-4 and V is TRBV30; D not resolved. The V and J ends lost 0 bases and 6 bases respectively, with 14 bases between them. This CDR3 has 15 residues. Germline loops: CDR1 GTSNPN, CDR2 SVGIG (reference sequence). The CDR3 here is CAWSVRARNHEKLFF. The CDR3 nucleotides read TGTGCCTGGAGTGTACGGGCCAGGAACCATGAAAAACTGTTTTTT.

The chain combines TRBV6-6 with TRBJ2-1; TRBD1 or TRBD2 may be the D gene (5 bases each). With 7 bases removed from V and 4 bases from J, the gap between germline ends came to 14 bases. The length of the CDR3 is 14 residues. Germline CDR1 reads MNHNY; CDR2 reads SVGAGI (reference sequence). The CDR3 bases are TGTGCCAGCACCCCGGGACCACCTTACAATGAGCAGTTCTTC. Translating gives CASTPGPPYNEQFF.

The chain combines TRBV28 with TRBJ1-1; 11 positions match TRBD1. The CDR3 spans 15 residues. V trimming: 5 bases; J trimming: 2 bases; junction bases outside the gene matches: 4. Germline CDR1 is MDHEN and CDR2 is SYDVKM. In DNA form, the CDR3 reads TGTGCCAGCAGTCGGACAGGGGGCGCAAACACTGAAGCTTTCTTT. It translates to CASSRTGGANTEAFF. Variable domain in full (rest from reference TRBV28 and TRBJ1-1): DVKVTQSSRYLVKRTGEKVFLECVQDMDHENMFWYRQDPGLGLRLIYFSYDVKMKEKGDIPEGYSVSREKKERFSLILESASTNQTSMYLCASSRTGGANTEAFFGQGTRLTVV.

The sample holds a few counts of this clone. CDR3 sequence: CASSPDRVGFETQYF. For the CDR3, the DNA is TGCGCCAGCAGCCCCGACAGGGTGGGTTTTGAGACCCAGTACTTC. V gene TRBV5-1 combines with J gene TRBJ2-5, with TRBD1 matching 7 bases. V dropped 4 bases and J dropped 5; count of bases not matched to a gene: 11. The germline gives CDR1 SGHRS, CDR2 YFSETQ. The CDR3 runs to 15 residues.

This rearrangement joins TRBV29-1 to TRBJ2-3; D gene unclear. The germline V and J ends were trimmed by 1 base and 0 bases, with 2 bases remaining between them. The CDR3 loop spans 12 amino acids. Germline CDR1 is SQVTM and CDR2 is ANQGSEA. This CDR3 reads CSVEGSTDTQYF. CDR3 coding DNA: TGCAGCGTTGAAGGCAGCACAGATACGCAGTATTTT.

This sequence joins TRBV6-5 and TRBJ2-7; unclear D gene. This CDR3 region has 14 residues. V lost 5 bases and J 3 bases, leaving 14 bases between the germline ends. Germline CDR1 MNHEY, CDR2 SVGAGI. The CDR3 region is CASSELGPGYEQYF. CDR3 bases: TGTGCCAGCAGTGAGTTGGGTCCCGGCTACGAGCAGTACTTC.

This chain uses TRBV27 with TRBJ2-5; 9 bases map to TRBD2. The ends lost 3 bases at V and 2 bases at J; junction bases unmatched: 7. The CDR3 loop spans 16 amino acids. The germline V gene has CDR1 MNHEY and CDR2 SMNVEV (reference sequence). The CDR3 nucleotides read TGTGCCAGCAGTTTGTACAGCGGGAGGCTACAAGAGACCCAGTACTTC. Translated: CASSLYSGRLQETQYF.

CDR3 sequence (DNA): TGTGCCAGCAGCGCGAGGACTAGCGGGCTAAATGAGCAGTTCTTC. This translates into CASSARTSGLNEQFF. This sequence joins TRBV9 and TRBJ2-1, with 11 bases fitting TRBD2. In germline, CDR1 is SGDLS, CDR2 YYNGEE. This CDR3 spans 15 amino acids. V lost 3 bases to trimming and J lost 7 bases; unmatched junction nucleotides: 6.

V is TRBV7-7 and J is TRBJ2-1; D tentatively reads TRBD1 or TRBD2 (5 bases each). Germline V CDR1 and CDR2: SSHAT, FNYEAQ (reference sequence). V was shortened by 5 bases and J by 11 bases, with 16 bases between the two germline ends. The CDR3 totals 13 residues. CDR3 amino acids: CASSPTTGTQQFF. CDR3 bases: TGTGCCAGCAGCCCGACAACCGGGACCCAGCAGTTCTTC.

This sequence joins TRBV5-1 and TRBJ2-7, with 12 nucleotides matching TRBD1. Trimming at V came to 4 bases and at J to 5 bases, leaving 4 bases not matched to a gene. This CDR3 has 14 residues. Germline V gene lookup returns CDR1 SGHRS and CDR2 YFSETQ. The CDR3 is CASSRGQGADEQYF. CDR3 coding DNA: TGCGCCAGCAGCCGGGGACAGGGGGCCGACGAGCAGTACTTC. Looking up the rest from reference TRBV5-1 and TRBJ2-7 gives the full variable domain: KAGVTQTPRYLIKTRGQQVTLSCSPISGHRSVSWYQQTPGQGLQFLFEYFSETQRNKGNFPGRFSGRQFSNSRSEMNVSTLELGDSALYLCASSRGQGADEQYFGPGTRLTVT.

The rearrangement joins TRBV14 to TRBJ2-1; 12 nucleotides match TRBD2. V was pared by 2 bases and J by 9 bases, with 8 bases of the junction left unmatched. The germline gives CDR1 SGHDN, CDR2 FVKESK. The CDR3 runs to 16 residues. CDR3 loop: CASSQLTSGSYGEQFF. The CDR3 bases are TGTGCCAGCAGCCAACTGACTAGCGGGAGTTATGGTGAGCAGTTCTTC.

The genes are TRBV28 and TRBJ1-5; 8 bases fit TRBD1. From germline, CDR1 is MDHEN and CDR2 SYDVKM. This CDR3 region has 15 residues. V shed 5 bases, J shed 0 bases, and the junction held 3 bases outside the gene matches. The CDR3 reads CASSLGQASNQPQHF. The CDR3 DNA is TGTGCCAGCAGTCTGGGACAGGCTAGCAATCAGCCCCAGCATTTT.

This rearrangement joins TRBV7-2 to TRBJ2-7; 7 bases are a match to TRBD2. There are 14 residues in the CDR3. Germline V CDR1 and CDR2: SGHTA, FQGNSA. The V segment lost 1 base and the J segment 2 bases; nucleotides outside the gene matches: 2. The DNA for the CDR3 is TGTGCCAGCAGCTTAGGGGACTATACCTACGAGCAGTACTTC. The encoded protein is CASSLGDYTYEQYF. Looking up the rest from reference TRBV7-2 and TRBJ2-7 gives the full variable domain: GAGVSQSPSNKVTEKGKDVELRCDPISGHTALYWYRQSLGQGLEFLIYFQGNSAPDKSGLPSDRFSAERTGGSVSTLTIQRTQQEDSAVYLCASSLGDYTYEQYFGPGTRLTVT.

This clone turned up a few times. The CDR3 sequence: CASSRQGSFTEAFF. The CDR3 nucleotides are TGCGCCAGCAGCCGACAGGGTTCGTTCACTGAAGCTTTCTTT. This sequence joins TRBV4-3 and TRBJ1-1, with TRBD1 identical over 7 bases. Looked up from germline, CDR1 is LGHNA and CDR2 is YSLEER. The CDR3 covers 14 residues. The ends lost 4 bases at V and 4 bases at J; junction bases unmatched: 6.

V usage is TRBV2 and J usage is TRBJ1-2, with 7 bases matching TRBD1. The V and J ends lost 8 bases and 4 bases, in that order; junction bases with no gene match: 10. The CDR3 totals 14 residues. Germline assignment: CDR1 SNHLY and CDR2 FYNNEI. In DNA form, the CDR3 reads TGTGCCAGCCCCGACCGAGGGGGCGTCTATGGCTACACCTTC. This encodes CASPDRGGVYGYTF.

The rearrangement uses TRBV4-2 and TRBJ1-1; TRBD1 is a possible D gene (5 bases). CDR3 length: 16 amino acids. Trimming pared 6 bases from V and 1 base from J, leaving 18 bases between. In germline, CDR1 is LGHNA, CDR2 YNFKEQ. The CDR3 here is CASRRNSGTRNTEAFF. CDR3 nucleotide sequence: TGTGCCAGCAGGAGAAACTCCGGGACGAGGAACACTGAAGCTTTCTTT.

The chain couples TRBV7-2 to TRBJ1-4; 11 bases match TRBD1. The CDR3 has 17 amino acids. Losses at the gene ends were 2 bases for V and 8 bases for J; bases not matched to a gene: 10. The V gene's germline CDR1 is SGHTA and CDR2 FQGNSA. CDR3 in DNA: TGTGCCAGCAGCTTATTTGGACAGGGGGCAAATAGGGAAAAACTGTTTTTT. The encoded protein is CASSLFGQGANREKLFF.

This clone was counted once. The genes are TRBV28 and TRBJ2-7, with D hard to call. Germline V gene data show CDR1 as MDHEN and CDR2 as SYDVKM. The CDR3 has 12 amino acids. The V and J ends lost 5 bases and 3 bases respectively, with 8 bases between them. The CDR3 bases are TGTGCCAGCAGTCACCTGCGCTACGAGCAGTACTTC. It specifies CASSHLRYEQYF.

This clone was seen just once. This chain uses TRBV7-2 with TRBJ1-2; D remains unclear. The ends were cut back, 3 bases at V and 0 bases at J, with 14 bases in the middle. This CDR3 region has 16 residues. Germline V gene sequence: CDR1 SGHTA, CDR2 FQGNSA. The chain's CDR3 is CASSFYKLGPNYGYTF. The CDR3 region has the DNA TGTGCCAGCAGCTTTTACAAGCTCGGACCTAACTATGGCTACACCTTC.